This T cell receptor (beta chain) comes out of a study of control samples from healthy donors and cancer patients. V lost 6 bases and J lost 1, with 9 bases in between. CDR3 size: 14 residues. Germline CDR1 reads MDHEN; CDR2 reads SYDVKM. Profiled with immunoSEQ multiplex PCR; TCRdb holds only in-frame clones, not every one. The table lists some 71,000 clones, about 87% of them singletons. Material: PBMCs. This clonotype originated in a woman aged 50 to 65 with head and neck cancer. The chain couples TRBV28 to TRBJ2-2; possibly TRBD1 for D (5 bases). Written as DNA, the CDR3 is TGTGCCAGCAGCCCACAGGTGAACACCGGGGAGCTGTTTTTT. As protein: CASSPQVNTGELFF.